A selection of T cell receptor beta chains follows, all from one sample in a study of T cells after yellow fever vaccination. TCRdb reprocessed the 5' RACE reads via MiXCR and lists one record per CDR3 protein. The top ten hold over 15% of the sample, which has 300,000 or so distinct CDR3 sequences, about 6.6% seen once. Material: PBMCs, obtained approximately 40 days after the first yellow fever vaccination. The receptors originated from a man between 18 and 35 years old who received the YFV17D yellow fever vaccine. CDR3s include the opening cysteine and the closing phenylalanine or tryptophan. The order of the fields is D gene, V gene, J gene, clone size, CDR3 DNA, CDR3 protein. A D gene is named only where the DNA matches it firmly. Some rows have no size entry. The others give once, few or many, or a class for an expanded clone.

-	TRBV30	TRBJ1-1	few	TGTGCCTGGAGTGCGGAATGGGGGACGAACACTGAAGCTTTCTTT	CAWSAEWGTNTEAFF
TRBD2	TRBV20-1	TRBJ2-1	few	TGCAGTGCTCCAACGGCCAAACGACTAGCGGGGTACAATGAGCAGTTCTTC	CSAPTAKRLAGYNEQFF
TRBD1	TRBV18	TRBJ2-2	many	TGTGCCAGCTCACCACAGGGGGCTGTCGGGACCGGGGAGCTGTTTTTT	CASSPQGAVGTGELFF
-	TRBV18	TRBJ2-1	few	TGTGCCAGCTCACCTGTGGGCTCGCAAAGCAATGAGCAGTTCTTC	CASSPVGSQSNEQFF
-	TRBV11-2	TRBJ2-2	many	TGTGCCAGCAGCGATATTAAGTCAGGGCACGGGGAGCTGTTTTTT	CASSDIKSGHGELFF
-	TRBV6-2/TRBV6-3	TRBJ1-1	many	TGTGCCAGCAGCCGCGGGCCCTACACTGAAGCTTTCTTT	CASSRGPYTEAFF
-	TRBV27	TRBJ1-2	-	TGTGCCAGCAGTCCCCTCGGGGGGCGCATCTATGGCTACACCTTC	CASSPLGGRIYGYTF
-	TRBV5-1	TRBJ1-4	many	TGCGCCAGCAGAATGGGCGGGAATAATGAAAAACTGTTTTTT	CASRMGGNNEKLFF
-	TRBV24-1	TRBJ1-2	-	TGTGCCACCAGTGACCGTGGCAGGAATGGCTACACCTTC	CATSDRGRNGYTF
-	TRBV12-3/TRBV12-4	TRBJ2-7	few	TGTGCCAGCAGCACCTCCGAGGCGGATCCCTACGAGCAGTACTTC	CASSTSEADPYEQYF
TRBD1	TRBV11-1	TRBJ2-3	-	TGTGCCAGCAGCTACCGGACAGGGGGATCGACAGATACGCAGTATTTT	CASSYRTGGSTDTQYF
-	TRBV12-3/TRBV12-4	TRBJ2-1	-	TGTGCCAGCAGTTTAGTGCCGGGCAACAATGAGCAGTTCTTC	CASSLVPGNNEQFF
-	TRBV5-1	TRBJ2-5	many	TGCGCCAGCAAAAAGGGCGGGTACCAAGAGACCCAGTACTTC	CASKKGGYQETQYF
-	TRBV14	TRBJ1-1	few	TGTGCCAGCAGCCTCCGACGGCACACTGAAGCTTTCTTT	CASSLRRHTEAFF
-	TRBV5-1	TRBJ2-1	few	TGCGCCAGCAGCTTGGTGTACCACCATTCGGGATACAATGAGCAGTTCTTC	CASSLVYHHSGYNEQFF
-	TRBV5-1	TRBJ1-2	few	TGCGCCAGCAGCTTTCTCCCGGCCGGCGGGGTTAACTATGGCTACACCTTC	CASSFLPAGGVNYGYTF
TRBD1	TRBV6-5	TRBJ2-3	few	TGTGCCAGCAGTTACTCGAGCTCAGGGGGTTATACGCAGTATTTT	CASSYSSSGGYTQYF
TRBD1	TRBV7-9	TRBJ1-2	-	TGTGCCAGCAGCCGGCTTCGACAGGGAAGAATCTATGGCTACACCTTC	CASSRLRQGRIYGYTF
-	TRBV7-2	TRBJ2-3	-	TGTGCCAGCAGCTCCCTAGGACTAAGTCGAGATACGCAGTATTTT	CASSSLGLSRDTQYF
TRBD1	TRBV5-4	TRBJ1-2	few	TGTGCCAGCAGCAATTCCGGGACAGTCTATGGCTACACCTTC	CASSNSGTVYGYTF
-	TRBV4-2	TRBJ2-5	many	TGTGCCAGCAGCCAAATCTCCGGGGACCAAGAGACCCAGTACTTC	CASSQISGDQETQYF
-	TRBV12-3/TRBV12-4	TRBJ2-6	-	TGTGCCAGCAGTTTAGGCCTGGTGACCTCTGGGGCCAACGTCCTGACTTTC	CASSLGLVTSGANVLTF
-	TRBV5-1	TRBJ1-2	once	TGCGCCAGCAGCTTGGTTGGACAACATGGCTACTCCTTC	CASSLVGQHGYSF
-	TRBV4-1	TRBJ2-3	many	TGCGCCAGCAGCCCGAACGGAGGCCCAGATACGCAGTATTTT	CASSPNGGPDTQYF
-	TRBV29-1	TRBJ2-2	-	TGCAGCGCTCGGCAGAATTGGAACACCGGGGAGCTGTTTTTT	CSARQNWNTGELFF
-	TRBV3-1	TRBJ2-2	-	TGTGCCAGCAGCCAATGGTACGGGGAGCTGTTTTTT	CASSQWYGELFF
-	TRBV20-1	TRBJ1-5	-	TGCAGTGCGCGGACGGATAGCAATCAGCCCCAGCATTTT	CSARTDSNQPQHF
-	TRBV28	TRBJ2-2	few	TGTGCCAGCAGTTATCGAGGCGGCGGGGAGCTGTTTTTT	CASSYRGGGELFF
-	TRBV18	TRBJ2-5	many	TGTGCCAGCTCCCGGGCGGTAGGCGCAGAAGAGACCCAGTACTTC	CASSRAVGAEETQYF
TRBD2	TRBV4-2	TRBJ2-7	-	TGTGCCAGCAGCCGGGGGACTAGCGTCGACTACGAGCAGTACTTC	CASSRGTSVDYEQYF
-	TRBV20-1	TRBJ2-7	few	TGCAGTGCTAGTAAGCCCCACGGCCTATACGAGCAGTACTTC	CSASKPHGLYEQYF
TRBD1	TRBV12-3/TRBV12-4	TRBJ1-1	few	TGTGCCAGCAATCGGGACAGGGTGTACACTGAAGCTTTCTTT	CASNRDRVYTEAFF
-	TRBV4-2	TRBJ2-1	-	TGTGCCAGCAGCCAAGAAGGGGCCGGTCAGTTCTTC	CASSQEGAGQFF
-	TRBV7-9	TRBJ2-5	-	TGTGCCAGCACCTGGACAGAACAAGAGACCCAGTACTTC	CASTWTEQETQYF
-	TRBV7-2	TRBJ2-5	few	TGTGCCAGCAGCAGGGGGGATCAGAAGACCCAGTACTTC	CASSRGDQKTQYF
TRBD2	TRBV11-2	TRBJ2-5	few	TGTGCCAGCAGCTCCCGACTAGCGGGGGTTAGGGAGACCCAGTACTTC	CASSSRLAGVRETQYF
TRBD1	TRBV5-1	TRBJ2-2	-	TGCGCCAGCAGCTTACTTGACAGGGGGCGTAACACCGGGGAGCTGTTTTTT	CASSLLDRGRNTGELFF
-	TRBV10-3	TRBJ2-7	-	TGTGCCATCAGTGAGTCGGTTTACCGGGACAACTCCTACGAGCAGTACTTC	CAISESVYRDNSYEQYF
-	TRBV14	TRBJ1-5	-	TGTGCCAGCAGCCAGGCCCGTAATAGCAATCAGCCCCAGCATTTT	CASSQARNSNQPQHF
-	TRBV12-3/TRBV12-4	TRBJ2-5	many	TGTGCCAGCACTACACAGAACCAAGAGACCCAGTACTTC	CASTTQNQETQYF
TRBD1	TRBV12-3/TRBV12-4	TRBJ2-7	many	TGTGCCAGCAGTTATGGGGACAGTTACGAGCAGTACTTC	CASSYGDSYEQYF
-	TRBV6-1	TRBJ1-1	-	TGTGCCAGCAGTGAAGCAGGGGTTACTGAAGCTTTCTTT	CASSEAGVTEAFF
TRBD1	TRBV4-1	TRBJ1-1	few	TGCGCCAGCAGTGGACAGGCCCTGGGGACTGAAGCTTTCTTT	CASSGQALGTEAFF
-	TRBV14	TRBJ2-6	many	TGTGCCAGCAGCCAAGTGGTCGGGGTCTCTGGGGCCAACGTCCTGACTTTC	CASSQVVGVSGANVLTF
-	TRBV29-1	TRBJ1-1	-	TGCAGCGTGACAACCAGGGGAAACACTGAAGCTTTCTTT	CSVTTRGNTEAFF
-	TRBV2	TRBJ1-5	many	TGTGCCAGCAGTGAAGGCCGGGATAGCAATCAGCCCCAGCATTTT	CASSEGRDSNQPQHF
TRBD2	TRBV10-1	TRBJ2-3	few	TGCGCCAGCAGTCTTAGACTAGCGGGGAAAGGAGATACGCAGTATTTT	CASSLRLAGKGDTQYF